This entry is about one T cell receptor beta chain. The source of the sample is a study of T cell changes during pregnancy in multiple sclerosis. Generated by immunoSEQ multiplex PCR, the TCRdb table keeps only in-frame clones and is missing some. There are tens of thousands of clones in the sample; 80% to 95% occur only once, and approximately 0.5% lies in the top ten. The germline V gene has CDR1 GTSNPN and CDR2 SVGIG (reference sequence). The CDR3 has 13 residues. Trimming took 3 bases from V and 3 from J, leaving 12 bases between them. V gene TRBV30 combines with J gene TRBJ2-7; a weak D match, TRBD1 (5 bases). Sequenced material: CD4+ T cells from peripheral blood mononuclear cells, taken in the second trimester of pregnancy. This receptor was taken from a female donor in good health, enrolled as a control in a pregnancy study. The CDR3 nucleotides read TGTGCCTGGAGGCAGGGCCTCGGCTACGAGCAGTACTTC. Protein: CAWRQGLGYEQYF.